This T cell receptor (beta chain) originates from a study of T cell repertoires in cytomegalovirus infection. This clonotype occurred many times. CDR1 is MNHNS, CDR2 SASEGT, per germline. The CDR3 is 14 residues long. The germline V and J ends were trimmed by 5 bases and 8 bases, with 13 bases remaining between them. TCRdb used MiXCR to reprocess the reads, holding one entry per CDR3 protein. The sample shows hundreds of thousands of distinct CDR3 sequences, about 11% of them seen only once. The chain uses TRBV6-1 and TRBJ1-6, with a possible D match to TRBD1 (5 bases). The sequenced sample consisted of PBMCs. This receptor was identified in a human donor in good health (CMV status not recorded). Some clones in this sample may be carry-over from other donors' samples. The CDR3 loop reads CASSLSTAYSPLHF. Here the CDR3 DNA reads TGTGCCAGCAGTCTATCGACAGCGTATTCACCCCTCCACTTT.